The 15 T cell receptor beta chains below were found in one sample sequenced in a study of cytomegalovirus exposure and HLA in healthy donors. PCR amplification relied on 60 Vbeta primers (plus 13 Jbeta primers). Profiling relied on immunoSEQ multiplex PCR, and the TCRdb table lists in-frame clones only, not all of them. The table records 130,000 or so clones, roughly 80% of them present only once. The source material was PBMCs. The receptor set was obtained from a woman in her fifties or sixties in good health and CMV-seronegative.

The J gene is TRBJ2-1, the V gene TRBV7-9; maybe TRBD2 (5 bases). CDR1 and CDR2 from the germline V gene are SEHNR and FQNEAQ (reference sequence). V was shortened by 5 bases and J by 6 bases, with 20 bases between the two germline ends. CDR3 length equals 16 residues. CDR3 sequence reads: CASSAQSGAAGNEQFF. The CDR3 DNA sequence: TGTGCCAGCAGCGCCCAAAGCGGTGCCGCCGGCAATGAGCAGTTCTTC.

The genes are TRBV28 and TRBJ1-2; D possibly corresponds to TRBD1 (6 bases). The CDR3 totals 17 residues. The germline V gene has CDR1 MDHEN and CDR2 SYDVKM. V was clipped by 1 base and J by 7 bases, with 22 bases between them. The DNA for the CDR3 is TGTGCCAGCAGTTTATACCCGATTGTGGGGGCTGAGGGTGGCTACACCTTC. Translation: CASSLYPIVGAEGGYTF.

This chain uses TRBV7-9 with TRBJ1-2, with TRBD1 identical over 7 bases. This CDR3 has 14 residues. The V gene's germline CDR1 is SEHNR and CDR2 FQNEAQ (reference sequence). With V trimmed by 0 bases and J by 4 bases, 2 bases remained unmatched. CDR3: CASSLADRVYGYTF. The CDR3 DNA follows: TGTGCCAGCAGCTTAGCCGACAGGGTCTATGGCTACACCTTC.

The rearrangement joins TRBV6-1 to TRBJ2-7; 7 bases are shared with TRBD2. V lost 4 bases to trimming and J lost 5 bases; unmatched junction nucleotides: 5. Germline CDR1 reads MNHNS; CDR2 reads SASEGT. CDR3 length equals 13 residues. CDR3 nucleotide sequence: TGTGCCAGCAGTGTCGGGGGGACCGACGAGCAGTACTTC. Amino acid sequence: CASSVGGTDEQYF.

The rearrangement joins TRBV29-1 to TRBJ2-2; 11 nucleotides match TRBD2. J lost 5 bases, V lost 7 bases, and 6 bases had no gene match. The CDR3 contains 14 residues. Germline-derived CDR1 and CDR2 are SQVTM and ANQGSEA. For the CDR3, the DNA is TGCAGCGGTAGCGGGGGGGCTTTGACCGGGGAGCTGTTTTTT. This translates into CSGSGGALTGELFF.

The rearrangement uses TRBV11-2 and TRBJ2-1, with D unclear. Deletions cut 5 bases from V and 8 bases from J, with 7 bases between. There are 11 residues in the CDR3. Germline lookup yields CDR1 SGHAT and CDR2 FQNNGV. Here the CDR3 DNA reads TGTGCCAGCAGCCCCCAGGATGAGCAGTTCTTC. Amino acids: CASSPQDEQFF.

This chain joins TRBV2 and TRBJ2-7; D is ambiguous. The germline V gene encodes CDR1 SNHLY and CDR2 FYNNEI. V was pared by 4 bases and J by 1 base, with 8 bases between. This CDR3 is 13 amino acids long. Written as DNA, the CDR3 is TGTGCCAGCAGTGTTGGCAGGTCCTACGAGCAGTACTTC. Protein sequence: CASSVGRSYEQYF.

With regard to this clone: The conserved phenylalanine or tryptophan normally closing the CDR3 is absent here, so this likely arose from a read error. This sequence joins TRBV14 and TRBJ1-2, with D possibly matching TRBD1 (6 bases). The V gene lost 6 bases and the J gene lost 6 bases, with 11 bases spanning the gap. Germline V lookup: CDR1 SGHDN, CDR2 FVKESK. The CDR3 has 12 residues. The CDR3 DNA sequence: TGTGCCAGCAGAGGATGGGACAATGGCTACACCCTC. Its translation: CASRGWDNGYTL.

This clone was detected a few times. V is TRBV18 and J is TRBJ2-3; perhaps TRBD2 as D (6 bases). The germline CDR1 and CDR2 sequences are KGHSH and LQKENI. The CDR3 runs to 15 residues. V gave up 3 bases and J gave up 2 bases, with 12 bases separating them. The CDR3 protein is CASSPRGGNTDTQYF. The CDR3 bases are TGTGCCAGCTCACCTCGCGGCGGGAACACAGATACGCAGTATTTT. Drawing the rest from reference TRBV18 and TRBJ2-3, the complete variable domain is NAGVMQNPRHLVRRRGQEARLRCSPMKGHSHVYWYRQLPEEGLKFMVYLQKENIIDESGMPKERFSAEFPKEGPSILRIQQVVRGDSAAYFCASSPRGGNTDTQYFGPGTRLTVL.

The J gene is TRBJ1-1, the V gene TRBV28; TRBD1 matches at 8 bases. CDR1 and CDR2 from the germline V gene are MDHEN and SYDVKM. The V gene end was trimmed by 2 bases and the J gene end by 4 bases; junction bases not matched to a gene: 12. The CDR3 has 17 residues. For the CDR3, the DNA is TGTGCCAGCAGTTTACGGCCAGGGGGCCATTTGCGCACTGAAGCTTTCTTT. Residues: CASSLRPGGHLRTEAFF.

The chain joins TRBV28 to TRBJ1-1, with a weak D call TRBD1 (5 bases). The germline V gene has CDR1 MDHEN and CDR2 SYDVKM. V was pared by 6 bases and J by 7 bases, with 18 bases between. CDR3 length: 14 amino acids. The CDR3 nucleotides are TGTGCCAGCAGCACAGGTTCCAGGGTGGTTGAAGCTTTCTTT. Translated, it gives CASSTGSRVVEAFF. Together with reference TRBV28 and TRBJ1-1, the CDR3 gives the full variable domain: DVKVTQSSRYLVKRTGEKVFLECVQDMDHENMFWYRQDPGLGLRLIYFSYDVKMKEKGDIPEGYSVSREKKERFSLILESASTNQTSMYLCASSTGSRVVEAFFGQGTRLTVV.

This clone came up a few times. The J gene is TRBJ1-2, the V gene TRBV28; 8 bases match TRBD1. This CDR3 has 18 amino acids. V lost 2 bases, J lost 2 bases, and 13 bases stayed unmatched. Per the germline V gene, CDR1 is MDHEN and CDR2 is SYDVKM. In DNA, the CDR3 is TGTGCCAGCAGTTTAGTTATTAACAGGGGGGACACAAACTATGGCTACACCTTC. This codes for CASSLVINRGDTNYGYTF.

This clone was picked up a small number of times. This chain links TRBV6-1 with TRBJ1-4, with D possibly matching TRBD1 (5 bases). Germline V gene data show CDR1 as MNHNS and CDR2 as SASEGT. Deletions cut 1 base from V and 11 bases from J, with 11 bases between. There are 13 residues in the CDR3. The DNA of the CDR3 is TGTGCCAGCAGTGAAGGGGGCAGTTGGAAACTGTTTTTT. Translating gives CASSEGGSWKLFF.

The chain links TRBV5-1 to TRBJ2-1; 14 bases match TRBD2. The trim removed 4 bases at V and 8 bases at J, leaving 5 bases unmatched. The CDR3 totals 15 residues. From germline, CDR1 is SGHRS and CDR2 YFSETQ. The CDR3 DNA is TGCGCCAGCAGCCCCGGACTAGCGGGAGGCGATGAGCAGTTCTTC. It yields the protein CASSPGLAGGDEQFF.

This CDR3 reads CARSLGPLTGNISNQPQHF. Here the CDR3 DNA reads TGTGCCAGAAGCTTAGGGCCCTTGACAGGAAATATTAGCAATCAGCCCCAGCATTTT. The chain links TRBV7-5 to TRBJ1-5; TRBD1, the table's D call, was not compared with the DNA. TRBV7-5 is listed as a pseudogene. The length of the CDR3 is 19 residues.